These 24 T cell receptor beta chains were all obtained from the same sample, sequenced in a study of spatial heterogeneity in lung cancer. TCRdb itself ran the 5' RACE reads through MiXCR, one entry per CDR3 protein. The repertoire holds tens of thousands of distinct CDR3 sequences, with 5.2% as singletons. Time point of the sample: sample taken at primary tumor resection. The starting material was PBMCs, obtained at surgery. These receptors came from a female donor with early-stage non-small cell lung cancer.

This clonotype was found many times. The chain links TRBV11-2 to TRBJ2-2; possibly TRBD2 for D (7 bases). The CDR3 contains 15 residues. CDR1 SGHAT and CDR2 FQNNGV come from the germline V gene. With 4 bases removed from V and 2 bases from J, the gap between germline ends came to 11 bases. CDR3 in amino acids: CASSWAGANTGELFF. The CDR3 DNA is TGTGCCAGCAGCTGGGCGGGGGCCAACACCGGGGAGCTGTTTTTT.

This clonotype was seen only a few times. The chain has TRBV28 and TRBJ1-1, with 7 bases fitting TRBD1. Germline CDR1 reads MDHEN; CDR2 reads SYDVKM. The length of the CDR3 is 14 residues. J lost 4 bases, V lost 1 base, and 3 bases had no gene match. The DNA of the CDR3 is TGTGCCAGCAGTTTATCAGGGGGTGGCACTGAAGCTTTCTTT. Residues: CASSLSGGGTEAFF.

Remarks on this clonotype: Since a much larger clone is just one base distant, this may be a read error. The J gene is TRBJ2-7, the V gene TRBV6-6, with a tentative D call TRBD2 (6 bases). Looked up from germline, CDR1 is MNHNY and CDR2 is SVGAGI (reference sequence). CDR3 size: 13 residues. The CDR3 DNA follows: TGTGCCAACAGTTACACTAGCTACTACGAGCAGTACTTC. It encodes CANSYTSYYEQYF.

This rearrangement joins TRBV14 to TRBJ1-1; weak D call: TRBD1 (5 bases). Germline V lookup: CDR1 SGHDN, CDR2 FVKESK. The ends were cut back, 0 bases at V and 3 bases at J, with 14 bases in the middle. This CDR3 has 16 amino acids. This CDR3 reads CASSQDSEGRDTEAFF. CDR3 in DNA: TGTGCCAGCAGCCAAGATTCCGAGGGACGGGACACTGAAGCTTTCTTT.

This clonotype was found many times. The chain joins TRBV10-3 to TRBJ1-2; 7 bases line up with TRBD1. J gave up 4 bases and V 8 bases, and 19 bases lay outside the gene matches. This CDR3 has 17 residues. Germline CDR1 reads ENHRY; CDR2 reads SYGVKD. The CDR3 nucleotides read TGTGCCATCCCAAGGGGGCCGGACGCCGGGGTTGTCTATGGCTACACCTTC. Its translation is CAIPRGPDAGVVYGYTF.

V usage is TRBV5-1 and J usage is TRBJ2-5, with TRBD1 matching over 11 bases. Germline V gene lookup returns CDR1 SGHRS and CDR2 YFSETQ. This CDR3 has 15 amino acids. Trimming at V came to 4 bases and at J to 2 bases, leaving 4 bases not matched to a gene. The CDR3 spells CASSRGQGGQETQYF. CDR3 nucleotide sequence: TGCGCCAGCAGCCGGGGACAGGGGGGACAAGAGACCCAGTACTTC.

This clonotype was counted between two and nine times. The V and J genes are TRBV14 and TRBJ1-1; possible D gene TRBD1, 6 bases. This CDR3 is 13 amino acids long. The V gene lost 5 bases and the J gene lost 0 bases, with 7 bases spanning the gap. Per germline, CDR1 SGHDN and CDR2 FVKESK. CDR3 residues: CASSTGLNTEAFF. As DNA, the CDR3 is TGTGCCAGCAGCACAGGGTTGAACACTGAAGCTTTCTTT. The full variable domain, with the rest looked up from reference TRBV14 and TRBJ1-1, is EAGVTQFPSHSVIEKGQTVTLRCDPISGHDNLYWYRRVMGKEIKFLLHFVKESKQDESGMPNNRFLAERTGGTYSTLKVQPAELEDSGVYFCASSTGLNTEAFFGQGTRLTVV.

This clonotype has at least ten counts. V usage is TRBV6-5 and J usage is TRBJ2-7; possibly TRBD1 or TRBD2 for D (5 bases each). Germline CDR1 MNHEY, CDR2 SVGAGI. The CDR3 sequence is 14 residues long. Trimming removed 2 bases at V and 2 bases at J, with 10 bases between. The CDR3 is CASSYGQGAYEQYF. The CDR3 DNA follows: TGTGCCAGCAGTTACGGGCAGGGAGCCTACGAGCAGTACTTC.

A few counts support this clonotype. The gene calls are TRBV7-9 and TRBJ2-5; 14 bases agree with TRBD2. Germline CDR1 SEHNR, CDR2 FQNEAQ (reference sequence). This CDR3 has 16 residues. The V gene end was trimmed by 5 bases and the J gene end by 1 base; junction bases not matched to a gene: 3. The CDR3 DNA reads as TGTGCCAGCAGCAGGACTAGCGGGGGGCCCCAAGAGACCCAGTACTTC. Its translation: CASSRTSGGPQETQYF.

This clonotype was seen many times. The chain uses TRBV6-5 and TRBJ1-5; D is undetermined. Per germline, CDR1 MNHEY and CDR2 SVGAGI. Trimming left V 4 bases short and J 6 bases short, with 10 bases between. The CDR3 sequence is 13 residues long. In nucleotides, the CDR3 is TGTGCCAGCAGTTCCTTCATGAGTCAGCCCCAGCATTTT. Translation gives CASSSFMSQPQHF.

This clonotype was detected ten times or more. The J gene is TRBJ1-3, the V gene TRBV7-9, with 8 bases matching TRBD1. CDR1 and CDR2 from the germline V gene are SEHNR and FQNEAQ (reference sequence). V gave up 5 bases and J gave up 16 bases; unmatched junction bases: 16. The CDR3 contains 14 residues. CDR3 amino acids: CASSAYSGTGGTYF. Here the CDR3 DNA reads TGTGCCAGCAGCGCATACTCCGGGACAGGCGGCACGTATTTT.

At least ten counts were recorded for this clonotype. The V and J genes are TRBV10-3 and TRBJ1-5; D ambiguous. The CDR3 is 14 amino acids. Germline-derived CDR1 and CDR2 are ENHRY and SYGVKD. V lost 10 bases and J 3 bases, leaving 16 bases between the germline ends. CDR3 coding DNA: TGTGCCACCAGAACAGAGACCATCAATCAGCCCCAGCATTTT. Its translation is CATRTETINQPQHF.

In this sample, this clonotype turned up many times. This chain connects TRBV24-1 to TRBJ2-3, with 7 bases identical to TRBD2. This CDR3 contains 16 residues. Germline loops: CDR1 KGHDR, CDR2 SFDVKD. J gave up 3 bases and V 3 bases, and 8 bases lay outside the gene matches. As DNA, the CDR3 is TGTGCCACCAGTGATACCCGGGACTATCAGACAGATACGCAGTATTTT. This translates into CATSDTRDYQTDTQYF.

Ten or more counts support this clonotype. This chain uses TRBV28 with TRBJ1-2; D remains unclear. CDR1 and CDR2 (germline): MDHEN, SYDVKM. The length of the CDR3 is 14 residues. V dropped 6 bases and J dropped 7 bases, with 18 bases sitting between them. The CDR3 DNA follows: TGTGCCAGCAGAGCCCGGAACAAGCTCGGTGGCTACACCTTC. It translates to CASRARNKLGGYTF.

Ten or more counts support this clonotype. The chain carries TRBV30 and TRBJ1-6; D possibly corresponds to TRBD1 (5 bases). Trimming shortened V by 3 bases and J by 5 bases, and 14 bases separated the two germline ends. The germline V gene encodes CDR1 GTSNPN and CDR2 SVGIG (reference sequence). The CDR3 is made up of 15 amino acids. The CDR3 sequence is CAWSEGRANNSPLHF. CDR3 bases: TGTGCCTGGAGCGAGGGGAGGGCAAATAATTCACCCCTCCACTTT.

This clonotype was counted at least ten times. This chain links TRBV20-1 with TRBJ2-1; 9 nucleotides agree with TRBD1. The V and J ends lost 0 bases and 10 bases, in that order; junction bases with no gene match: 7. Looked up from germline, CDR1 is DFQATT and CDR2 is SNEGSKA (reference sequence). The CDR3 is made up of 14 amino acids. The CDR3 reads CSAREPTGGGEQFF. As DNA, the CDR3 is TGCAGTGCTAGAGAACCTACAGGGGGCGGAGAGCAGTTCTTC.

This clonotype was recorded many times. The J gene is TRBJ2-7, the V gene TRBV9; no clear D. The CDR3 is 16 residues long. Trimming removed 1 base from V and 2 bases from J, with 16 bases in between. Germline loops: CDR1 SGDLS, CDR2 YYNGEE. The DNA of the CDR3 is TGTGCCAGCAGCGTAAGCCCGACCACGGATGCCTACGAGCAGTACTTC. This translates into CASSVSPTTDAYEQYF.

In its sample, this clonotype was seen many times. The chain links TRBV27 to TRBJ1-5, with 9 bases matching TRBD1. The CDR3 covers 15 residues. Germline V gives CDR1 MNHEY, CDR2 SMNVEV (reference sequence). The ends lost 8 bases at V and 5 bases at J; junction bases unmatched: 10. Here the CDR3 reads CASGWNRGRDQPQHF. The CDR3 coding sequence is TGTGCCAGCGGGTGGAACAGGGGGCGGGATCAGCCCCAGCATTTT.

This clonotype was observed many times. V gene TRBV7-9 combines with J gene TRBJ2-4; perhaps TRBD1 as D (5 bases). V lost 5 bases and J lost 5, with 16 bases in between. The CDR3 extends over 15 amino acids. Germline V CDR1 and CDR2: SEHNR, FQNEAQ (reference sequence). The CDR3 bases are TGTGCCAGCAGCCGGACAAGAGTCAGTGAAAACATTCAGTACTTC. This codes for CASSRTRVSENIQYF.

This clonotype was counted only a few times. In DNA form, the CDR3 reads TGCAGTGCTATGTCCGGGAGGGGGCAGCCCCAGCATTTT. This gives the protein CSAMSGRGQPQHF. This rearrangement joins TRBV20-1 to TRBJ1-5, with D possibly TRBD1 on 6 matching bases. CDR1 and CDR2 (germline): DFQATT, SNEGSKA (reference sequence). The CDR3 length is 13 residues. V lost 4 bases, J lost 7 bases, and 14 bases lay in between.

The CDR3 spells CASSFGLNQGLGYEQYF. The CDR3 region has the DNA TGCGCCAGCAGCTTCGGACTTAACCAGGGATTAGGCTACGAGCAGTACTTC. The gene calls are TRBV5-1 and TRBJ2-7; D is perhaps TRBD1 or TRBD2 (5 bases each). The CDR3 is 17 residues long. V was cut by 2 bases and J by 3 bases, with 21 bases left in between. From germline, CDR1 is SGHRS and CDR2 YFSETQ. Complete variable domain (other parts from reference TRBV5-1 and TRBJ2-7): KAGVTQTPRYLIKTRGQQVTLSCSPISGHRSVSWYQQTPGQGLQFLFEYFSETQRNKGNFPGRFSGRQFSNSRSEMNVSTLELGDSALYLCASSFGLNQGLGYEQYFGPGTRLTVT.

The chain couples TRBV11-2 to TRBJ2-1; D uncertain. Trimming shortened V by 5 bases and J by 4 bases, and 12 bases separated the two germline ends. Germline assignment: CDR1 SGHAT and CDR2 FQNNGV. The CDR3 sequence is 14 residues long. CDR3: CASSPTRSYNEQFF. The DNA for the CDR3 is TGTGCCAGCAGCCCGACCCGCAGTTACAATGAGCAGTTCTTC.

There are many counts of this clonotype. The chain links TRBV12-3 or TRBV12-4 to TRBJ1-1; 9 bases align to TRBD1. Trimming cost V 4 bases and J 4 bases; bases outside gene matches: 4. The CDR3 totals 14 residues. CDR3 nucleotides: TGTGCCAGCAGTTCCCGGACAGGGGTCACTGAAGCTTTCTTT. Its protein product is CASSSRTGVTEAFF.

The chain links TRBV20-1 to TRBJ1-5, with D hard to call. Per the germline V gene, CDR1 is DFQATT and CDR2 is SNEGSKA (reference sequence). The CDR3 covers 13 residues. V was shortened by 3 bases and J by 5 bases, with 11 bases between the two germline ends. This CDR3 reads CSARGGVDQPQHF. Written as DNA, the CDR3 is TGCAGTGCTAGGGGCGGAGTGGATCAGCCCCAGCATTTT.